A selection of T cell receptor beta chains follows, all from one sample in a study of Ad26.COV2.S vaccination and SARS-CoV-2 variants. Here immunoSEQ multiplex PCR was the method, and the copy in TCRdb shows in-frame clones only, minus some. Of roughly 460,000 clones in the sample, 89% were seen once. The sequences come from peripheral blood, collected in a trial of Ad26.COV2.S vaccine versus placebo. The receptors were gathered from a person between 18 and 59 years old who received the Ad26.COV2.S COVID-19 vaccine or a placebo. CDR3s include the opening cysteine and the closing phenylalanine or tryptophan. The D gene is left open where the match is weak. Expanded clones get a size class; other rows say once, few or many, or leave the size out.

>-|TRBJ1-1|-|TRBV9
CASSVDERVGTEAFF
TGTGCCAGCAGCGTGGACGAGAGGGTGGGCACTGAAGCTTTCTTT
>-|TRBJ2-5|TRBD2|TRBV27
CASSQGLAGDQYF
TGTGCCAGCAGTCAGGGACTAGCGGGAGACCAGTACTTC
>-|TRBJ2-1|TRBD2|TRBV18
CASSTGTSGRNEQFF
TGTGCCAGCTCAACCGGGACTAGCGGGAGGAATGAGCAGTTCTTC
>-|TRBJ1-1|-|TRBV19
CASSINRLSEAFF
TGTGCCAGTAGTATTAACAGACTTTCTGAAGCTTTCTTT
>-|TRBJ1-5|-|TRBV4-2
CASSQDKGGQPQHF
TGTGCCAGCAGCCAAGATAAGGGGGGTCAGCCCCAGCATTTT
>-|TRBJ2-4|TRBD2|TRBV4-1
CASSQVAGAKNIQYF
TGCGCCAGCAGCCAAGTAGCGGGAGCCAAAAACATTCAGTACTTC
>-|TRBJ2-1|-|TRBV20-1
CSARDFNGQFF
TGCAGTGCTAGAGATTTTAATGGGCAGTTCTTC
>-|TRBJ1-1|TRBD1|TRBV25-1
CASSELTGSGTEAFF
TGTGCCAGCAGTGAACTGACAGGGTCAGGGACTGAAGCTTTCTTT
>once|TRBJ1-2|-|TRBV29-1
CSVEEGDYGYTF
TGCAGCGTTGAGGAGGGGGACTATGGCTACACCTTC
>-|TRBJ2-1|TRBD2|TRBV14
CASRGGGNSYNEQFF
TGTGCCAGCCGCGGGGGGGGCAACTCCTACAATGAGCAGTTCTTC
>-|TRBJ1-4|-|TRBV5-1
CASSLSGANEKLFF
TGCGCCAGCAGCTTGTCGGGAGCTAATGAAAAACTGTTTTTT
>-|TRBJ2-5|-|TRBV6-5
CASSYSLGQEGETQYF
TGTGCCAGCAGTTATTCCCTCGGCCAGGAGGGAGAGACCCAGTACTTC
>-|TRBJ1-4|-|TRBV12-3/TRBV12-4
CASGSVEKLFF
TGTGCCAGCGGGAGTGTTGAAAAACTGTTTTTT
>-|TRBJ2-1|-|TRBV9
CASSVVLENEQFF
TGTGCCAGCAGCGTAGTACTGGAGAATGAGCAGTTCTTC
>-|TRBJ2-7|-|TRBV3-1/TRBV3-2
CASSLSKRPYEQYF
TGTGCCAGCAGCCTGTCGAAACGTCCTTACGAGCAGTACTTC
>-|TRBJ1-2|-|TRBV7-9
CASSLAGRVSTYGYTF
TGTGCCAGCAGCTTAGCAGGAAGGGTATCCACTTATGGCTACACCTTC
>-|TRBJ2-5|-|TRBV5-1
CASSLVPEETQYF
TGCGCCAGCAGCTTGGTACCAGAAGAGACCCAGTACTTC
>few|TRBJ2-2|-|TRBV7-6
CASSLRYTGELFF
TGTGCCAGCAGCTTGAGGTACACCGGGGAGCTGTTTTTT
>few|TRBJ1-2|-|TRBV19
CASRTLDGDGYTF
TGTGCCAGTAGAACACTGGACGGCGATGGCTACACCTTC
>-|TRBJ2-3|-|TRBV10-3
CAISEVPSTRTDTQYF
TGTGCCATCAGTGAGGTCCCTTCGACCCGGACAGATACGCAGTATTTT
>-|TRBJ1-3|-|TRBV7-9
CASSEPRVTSGNTIYF
TGTGCCAGCAGCGAACCCAGGGTCACGAGCGGAAACACCATATATTTT
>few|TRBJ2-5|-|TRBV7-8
CASRGDTKTQYF
TGTGCCAGTAGAGGGGACACGAAGACCCAGTACTTC
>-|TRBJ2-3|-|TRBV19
CASSETGAGDTQYF
TGTGCCAGTAGCGAAACTGGCGCTGGAGATACGCAGTATTTT
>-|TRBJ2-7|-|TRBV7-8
CASSSPRAPYEQYF
TGTGCCAGCAGCTCCCCCCGGGCCCCCTACGAGCAGTACTTC
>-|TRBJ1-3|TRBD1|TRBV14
CASSRGTGGLGNTIYF
TGTGCCAGCAGCCGAGGGACAGGGGGCCTTGGAAACACCATATATTTT
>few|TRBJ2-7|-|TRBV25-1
CASSEGWGTEQYF
TGTGCCAGCAGTGAAGGTTGGGGTACGGAGCAGTACTTC
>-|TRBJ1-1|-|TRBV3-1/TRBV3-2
CASSQGVFFGGRRHTEAFF
TGTGCCAGCAGCCAAGGGGTATTCTTCGGGGGGCGTAGGCACACTGAAGCTTTCTTT
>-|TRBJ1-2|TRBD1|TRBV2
CASRTQGANYGYTF
TGTGCCAGCAGGACACAGGGGGCCAACTATGGCTACACCTTC
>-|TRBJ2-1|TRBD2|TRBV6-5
CASSFWTSGSRNEQFF
TGTGCCAGCAGTTTTTGGACTAGCGGGAGTCGAAATGAGCAGTTCTTC
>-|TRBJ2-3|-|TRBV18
CASSRDFLSTDTQYF
TGTGCCAGCTCACGGGACTTCCTTAGCACAGATACGCAGTATTTT
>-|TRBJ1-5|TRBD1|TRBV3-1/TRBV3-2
CASSQETGGGQPQHF
TGTGCCAGCAGCCAAGAAACAGGGGGAGGTCAGCCCCAGCATTTT
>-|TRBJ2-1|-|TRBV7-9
CASSSIAALSYNEQFF
TGTGCCAGCAGCTCAATAGCGGCCCTCTCCTACAATGAGCAGTTCTTC
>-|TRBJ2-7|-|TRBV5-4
CASSFRGAYEQYF
TGTGCCAGCAGCTTCCGTGGGGCCTACGAGCAGTACTTC
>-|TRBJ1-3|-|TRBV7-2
CASSLVPVLSGNTIYF
TGTGCCAGCAGCTTAGTCCCGGTACTCTCTGGAAACACCATATATTTT
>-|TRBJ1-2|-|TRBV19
CASSIPTDLSYGYTF
TGTGCCAGTAGTATTCCCACAGATCTCTCTTATGGCTACACCTTC
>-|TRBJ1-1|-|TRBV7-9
CASSLAGQPKAFF
TGTGCCAGCAGCTTGGCGGGACAACCCAAAGCTTTCTTT
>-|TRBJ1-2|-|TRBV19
CASSLPRARGAAYGYTF
TGTGCCAGTAGTTTGCCCCGGGCCCGTGGGGCAGCCTATGGCTACACCTTC